The present TCR beta chain was sequenced within a study of cytomegalovirus exposure and HLA in healthy donors. Across the study: The Caucasian-associated ancestry cluster contained approximately 81% of the approximately 400 genotyped donors. Findings and caveats of the study: A few of the chains that were CMV-associated were confirmed in vitro to be specific for CMV antigens. Association of 17,000 or so TCR beta sequences with HLA alleles was found at 0.05 false discovery rate in a later analysis. The investigators catalogued 164 TCR beta chains as cytomegalovirus-associated.

With regard to this clone: Antigen unknown.

The PCR was carried out with 60 Vbeta primers and 13 Jbeta primers. The assay was immunoSEQ multiplex PCR, and TCRdb's table has in-frame clones only and misses some. This table has 150,000 to 200,000 clones, over 60% appearing once. Sequencing was performed on PBMCs. This TCR was recovered from a woman between 50 and 59 years old in good health and CMV-seronegative.

CDR3 coding DNA: TGTGCCAGCAGCTTATCTAGGTTAGACCAGGGCAAGCAGTTCTTC. It encodes CASSLSRLDQGKQFF. This chain connects TRBV7-3 to TRBJ2-1; a possible D gene is TRBD1 (5 bases). This CDR3 is 15 amino acids long. V was cut by 2 bases and J by 11 bases, with 19 bases left in between. CDR1 and CDR2 from the germline V gene are SGHTA and FQGTGA.